This TCR beta chain was profiled in a study of CD8 T cells in ankylosing spondylitis. General study results and limits: Seemingly characteristic of ankylosing spondylitis blood was a TCR beta motif consisting of about 8 highly homologous variants. Reports say disease-linked clones showed up significantly more in matched ankylosing spondylitis synovial fluid.

From germline, CDR1 is SQVTM and CDR2 ANQGSEA. Trimming removed 1 base at V and 10 bases at J, with 13 bases between. This CDR3 is built from 12 residues. This clonotype was detected a few times. Its specificity is unknown. Construction of TCR beta libraries was performed using quantitative 5'-RACE with molecular barcodes. TCRdb reprocessed the 5' RACE reads via MiXCR and lists one record per CDR3 protein. This table has almost 400,000 distinct CDR3 sequences, about a fifth appearing once. The chain recombines TRBV29-1 with TRBJ2-5; D may be TRBD2 (5 bases). Sequences were obtained from blood, either unsorted or a sorted T cell fraction (not recorded which). This receptor was identified in a male donor with ankylosing spondylitis. The CDR3 here is CSVEVPGRDQYF. The DNA for the CDR3 is TGCAGCGTTGAAGTGCCGGGTCGGGACCAGTACTTC.